The 9 T cell receptor beta chains below were found in one sample sequenced in a study of CD8 T cells in ankylosing spondylitis (dated by TCRdb to the late 2010s). Libraries were prepared through 5' RACE. The data were produced on an Illumina HiSeq 2500. Using fastp trimming at Q25 and MiXCR clonotype assembly, TCRdb reanalyzed the public sequencing data and kept in-frame beta chains. When rows share a CDR3 protein, they turn into one entry using the most common DNA and genes. The sample data list 200,000 to 300,000 distinct CDR3 sequences, and about 9.1% of these were observed just once. The ten largest account for approximately 6.2% of the sample. Sequencing was carried out using blood, either unsorted or a sorted T cell fraction (not recorded which). The receptors here all came from a male donor with ankylosing spondylitis or in good health (not recorded which).

This clonotype was recorded many times. The chain combines TRBV12-3 or TRBV12-4 with TRBJ1-1; TRBD1 is a possible D gene (6 bases). The CDR3 sequence is 12 residues long. Trimming shortened V by 7 bases and J by 12 bases, and 18 bases separated the two germline ends. CDR3 protein: CASTTLGGPTFF. CDR3 sequence (DNA): TGTGCCAGCACCACCTTGGGGGGGCCGACTTTCTTT.

There are many counts of this clonotype. V usage is TRBV6-5 and J usage is TRBJ2-4; D is perhaps TRBD1 (5 bases). This CDR3 region has 16 residues. V was pared by 2 bases and J by 3 bases, with 14 bases between. Germline assignment: CDR1 MNHEY and CDR2 SVGAGI. The CDR3 DNA follows: TGTGCCAGCAGTTACAGGGGTTTGCAGTGCAAAAACATTCAGTACTTC. As protein: CASSYRGLQCKNIQYF.

At least ten counts were recorded for this clonotype. The gene calls are TRBV7-2 and TRBJ1-5; possible D gene TRBD1, 5 bases. The CDR3 totals 14 residues. Germline V gene data show CDR1 as SGHTA and CDR2 as FQGNSA. Trimming stripped 1 base from V and 6 bases from J, with 10 bases between. CDR3 sequence (DNA): TGTGCCAGCAGCTTAGGACAGTTCCGTCAGCCCCAGCATTTT. It is translated as CASSLGQFRQPQHF.

This clonotype was detected ten times or more. The rearrangement joins TRBV7-2 to TRBJ1-2; D is possibly TRBD1 (5 bases). CDR3 length equals 17 residues. Trimming shortened V by 1 base and J by 2 bases, and 17 bases separated the two germline ends. The germline V gene encodes CDR1 SGHTA and CDR2 FQGNSA. CDR3 protein: CASSLVGTGIQNYGYTF. The CDR3 DNA reads as TGTGCCAGCAGCTTAGTGGGGACGGGGATACAAAACTATGGCTACACCTTC. The full variable domain, in which reference TRBV7-2 and TRBJ1-2 provide the parts outside the CDR3, is GAGVSQSPSNKVTEKGKDVELRCDPISGHTALYWYRQSLGQGLEFLIYFQGNSAPDKSGLPSDRFSAERTGGSVSTLTIQRTQQEDSAVYLCASSLVGTGIQNYGYTFGSGTRLTVV.

This clonotype was detected many times. This chain joins TRBV3-1 and TRBJ1-1, with a tentative D call TRBD1 (5 bases). V dropped 4 bases and J dropped 1 base, with 13 bases sitting between them. Germline lookup yields CDR1 LGHDT and CDR2 YNNKEL (reference sequence). The CDR3 extends over 15 amino acids. The CDR3 is CASSRQGQQNTEAFF. In DNA, the CDR3 is TGTGCCAGCAGCCGCCAGGGCCAACAGAACACTGAAGCTTTCTTT.

This clonotype appeared many times. CDR3 loop: CSARVPRNTEAFF. The CDR3 DNA is TGCAGTGCTAGAGTACCCCGGAACACTGAAGCTTTCTTT. The chain carries TRBV20-1 and TRBJ1-1; no reliable D call. Germline V CDR1 and CDR2: DFQATT, SNEGSKA (reference sequence). The CDR3 length is 13 residues. With 1 base removed from V and 1 base from J, the gap between germline ends came to 7 bases.

This clonotype has a count of ten or more. The chain joins TRBV19 to TRBJ2-7; 9 positions agree with TRBD2. Germline values: CDR1 LNHDA, CDR2 SQIVND (reference sequence). The CDR3 is made up of 14 amino acids. J lost 1 base, V lost 3 bases, and 1 base had no gene match. The chain's CDR3 is CASSITSGSYEQYF. The CDR3 DNA reads TGTGCCAGTAGTATCACTAGCGGGTCCTACGAGCAGTACTTC.

This clonotype was seen only a few times. The V and J genes are TRBV7-9 and TRBJ2-2; D tentatively fits TRBD1 or TRBD2 (6 bases each). V lost 3 bases and J 4 bases, leaving 18 bases between the germline ends. This CDR3 region has 17 residues. CDR1 is SEHNR and CDR2 is FQNEAQ in the germline V gene (reference sequence). This CDR3 reads CASSFNPIGGGTGELFF. The CDR3 DNA is TGTGCCAGCAGCTTTAATCCAATAGGAGGGGGCACCGGGGAGCTGTTTTTT.

The table lists this clonotype with many counts. The J gene is TRBJ2-3, the V gene TRBV7-2; no firm D call. V lost 1 base and J lost 2, with 10 bases in between. The CDR3 runs 15 residues. Germline CDR1 reads SGHTA; CDR2 reads FQGNSA. CDR3 sequence: CASSLVDISTDTQYF. In nucleotides, the CDR3 is TGTGCCAGCAGCTTAGTCGACATTTCCACAGATACGCAGTATTTT.